These 20 T cell receptor beta chains were sequenced from one sample in a study of blood T cell repertoires in COVID-19. Produced via immunoSEQ multiplex PCR; TCRdb's table is partial and in-frame only. The data show 160,000 or so clones, 80% to 90% seen once. Sequenced input: peripheral blood. The receptors were sampled from a woman aged 50 to 65 with acute or convalescent COVID-19.

The rearrangement joins TRBV6-5 to TRBJ2-7; D perhaps matches TRBD2 (5 bases). The V and J ends lost 6 bases and 4 bases respectively, with 13 bases between them. The CDR3 covers 13 residues. Germline V CDR1 and CDR2: MNHEY, SVGAGI. The CDR3 DNA reads as TGTGCCAGCAGAGCTCCAGGAGGATACGAGCAGTACTTC. Translated: CASRAPGGYEQYF.

This chain links TRBV7-9 with TRBJ2-7, with 7 bases aligning to TRBD2. The length of the CDR3 is 14 residues. Germline V gives CDR1 SEHNR, CDR2 FQNEAQ (reference sequence). V lost 0 bases, J lost 4 bases, and 3 bases stayed unmatched. The CDR3 reads CASSLASSGYEQYF. The CDR3 nucleotides are TGTGCCAGCAGCTTAGCTTCTAGCGGATACGAGCAGTACTTC.

The chain has TRBV19 and TRBJ1-3; TRBD1 matches 8 bases. Germline V gene sequence: CDR1 LNHDA, CDR2 SQIVND (reference sequence). Trimming removed 4 bases from V and 2 bases from J; junction bases left unmatched: 4. The CDR3 has 15 amino acids. CDR3 loop: CASSRQGSAGNTIYF. The CDR3 bases are TGTGCCAGTAGTAGACAGGGGAGCGCTGGAAACACCATATATTTT.

The CDR3 is CASSYMQGAGTKQFF. The CDR3, as DNA: TGTGCCAGCAGTTACATGCAGGGGGCGGGGACAAAGCAGTTCTTC. This sequence joins TRBV6-2 or TRBV6-3 and TRBJ2-1, with 8 bases identical to TRBD1. CDR1 is MNHEY and CDR2 is SVGEGT in the germline V gene. The CDR3 runs to 15 residues. With 2 bases clipped from V and 11 bases from J, the junction kept 11 bases outside the gene matches.

This chain uses TRBV7-2 with TRBJ1-2; D possibly corresponds to TRBD1 (6 bases). CDR3 size: 15 residues. V lost 5 bases, J lost 2 bases, and 15 bases lay in between. Germline loops: CDR1 SGHTA, CDR2 FQGNSA. The CDR3 spells CASSPAGGANYGYTF. In nucleotides, the CDR3 is TGTGCCAGCAGCCCAGCTGGGGGGGCAAACTATGGCTACACCTTC.

This chain joins TRBV6-2 or TRBV6-3 and TRBJ2-2; D uncertain. Trimming stripped 6 bases from V and 2 bases from J, with 16 bases between. The V gene's germline CDR1 is MNHEY and CDR2 SVGEGT. This CDR3 comprises 16 residues. The CDR3 DNA reads TGTGCCAGCAGCCGGCCTAGACGATCAAACACCGGGGAGCTGTTTTTT. Translation: CASSRPRRSNTGELFF.

The chain links TRBV19 to TRBJ2-7, with D possibly TRBD2 on 6 matching bases. The V gene's germline CDR1 is LNHDA and CDR2 SQIVND (reference sequence). V gave up 4 bases and J gave up 0 bases, with 22 bases separating them. This CDR3 spans 18 amino acids. The CDR3 DNA is TGTGCCAGTAGTAACACCTGGGGTAGCGGAGGAAGCTCCTACGAGCAGTACTTC. Protein: CASSNTWGSGGSSYEQYF.

This chain links TRBV6-5 with TRBJ2-2; D is undetermined. This CDR3 contains 12 residues. The V gene's germline CDR1 is MNHEY and CDR2 SVGAGI. V lost 9 bases to trimming and J lost 0 bases, with 5 bases between them. DNA for the CDR3: TGTGCCAGTCGTGCGAACACCGGGGAGCTGTTTTTT. It translates to CASRANTGELFF.

The rearrangement uses TRBV6-5 and TRBJ2-7; TRBD1 is a possible D gene (5 bases). CDR3 length: 14 amino acids. Germline CDR1 reads MNHEY; CDR2 reads SVGAGI. V was shortened by 5 bases and J by 1 base, with 12 bases between the two germline ends. This CDR3 is CASSQGFGSYEQYF. The CDR3 nucleotides are TGTGCCAGCAGTCAGGGTTTCGGTTCCTACGAGCAGTACTTC.

The chain carries TRBV12-3 or TRBV12-4 and TRBJ1-2; no definite D call. V was shortened by 8 bases and J by 3 bases, with 10 bases between the two germline ends. CDR3 length: 12 amino acids. The CDR3: CASGEPDYGYTF. CDR3 coding DNA: TGTGCCAGCGGGGAGCCAGACTATGGCTACACCTTC.

This sequence joins TRBV5-1 and TRBJ1-3; TRBD1 aligns across 8 bases. CDR1 is SGHRS and CDR2 is YFSETQ in the germline V gene. CDR3 length equals 15 residues. J lost 4 bases, V lost 4 bases, and 7 bases had no gene match. The CDR3 loop is CASSTRQGWGNTIYF. The DNA of the CDR3 is TGCGCCAGCAGCACTAGACAGGGGTGGGGAAACACCATATATTTT.

CDR3 nucleotides: TGTGCCAGCAGAGGACAGGGGGCTGGGAATGAGCAGTTCTTC. Translated: CASRGQGAGNEQFF. V gene TRBV7-3 combines with J gene TRBJ2-1; 11 bases line up with TRBD1. Per the germline V gene, CDR1 is SGHTA and CDR2 is FQGTGA. The ends lost 6 bases at V and 7 bases at J; junction bases unmatched: 5. CDR3 length: 14 residues. The full variable domain, with the rest looked up from reference TRBV7-3 and TRBJ2-1, is GAGVSQTPSNKVTEKGKYVELRCDPISGHTALYWYRQSLGQGPEFLIYFQGTGAADDSGLPNDRFFAVRPEGSVSTLKIQRTERGDSAVYLCASRGQGAGNEQFFGPGTRLTVL.

This clone was observed a handful of times. This chain links TRBV25-1 with TRBJ2-4; D ambiguous. Deletions cut 0 bases from V and 0 bases from J, with 15 bases between. The germline V gene has CDR1 MGHDK and CDR2 SYGVNS. This CDR3 has 18 amino acids. The CDR3 coding sequence is TGTGCCAGCAGTGAATATGATAAACAATCCCTAGCCAAAAACATTCAGTACTTC. This translates into CASSEYDKQSLAKNIQYF. Complete variable domain (other parts from reference TRBV25-1 and TRBJ2-4): EADIYQTPRYLVIGTGKKITLECSQTMGHDKMYWYQQDPGMELHLIHYSYGVNSTEKGDLSSESTVSRIRTEHFPLTLESARPSHTSQYLCASSEYDKQSLAKNIQYFGAGTRLSVL.

The CDR3 sequence: CASTLSGRGYEQYF. The CDR3 bases are TGTGCCAGCACCCTTTCTGGGCGGGGCTACGAGCAGTACTTC. This chain links TRBV28 with TRBJ2-7; tentatively, D is TRBD2 (6 bases). CDR3 length equals 14 residues. Germline V CDR1 and CDR2: MDHEN, SYDVKM. V shed 7 bases and J shed 3 bases, with 16 bases lying between them.

The chain combines TRBV19 with TRBJ1-2, with 9 nucleotides matching TRBD1. The germline V gene has CDR1 LNHDA and CDR2 SQIVND (reference sequence). There are 15 residues in the CDR3. V lost 0 bases to trimming and J lost 8 bases; unmatched junction nucleotides: 7. The CDR3 sequence: CASSIDGTGMGGYTF. CDR3 bases: TGTGCCAGTAGTATAGATGGGACAGGGATGGGAGGCTACACCTTC.

This clone was seen a few times. The V call is TRBV2, the J call TRBJ1-5; D possibly corresponds to TRBD1 (5 bases). CDR1 is SNHLY, CDR2 FYNNEI, per germline. The CDR3 length is 14 residues. Trimming shortened V by 8 bases and J by 5 bases, and 16 bases separated the two germline ends. The DNA for the CDR3 is TGTGCCAGCGAGGCCGCAAAGGGGTATCAGCCCCAGCATTTT. It codes for CASEAAKGYQPQHF.

The gene calls are TRBV27 and TRBJ2-7, with D uncertain. There are 14 residues in the CDR3. V was cut by 5 bases and J by 2 bases, with 13 bases left in between. CDR1 and CDR2 from the germline V gene are MNHEY and SMNVEV (reference sequence). The CDR3 here is CASSPLRVAYEQYF. CDR3 DNA sequence: TGTGCCAGCAGTCCGCTCCGGGTGGCCTACGAGCAGTACTTC.

This clone showed up just once. This chain connects TRBV7-8 to TRBJ2-5, with 9 nucleotides matching TRBD1. Germline V gives CDR1 SGHVS, CDR2 FQNEAQ. The ends lost 1 base at V and 4 bases at J; junction bases unmatched: 7. The CDR3 runs to 16 residues. CDR3 region: CASSLGNRGRGETQYF. The DNA for the CDR3 is TGTGCCAGCAGCTTAGGAAACAGGGGGCGCGGAGAGACCCAGTACTTC. Filled out from reference TRBV7-8 and TRBJ2-5, the complete variable domain reads GAGVSQSPRYKVAKRGQDVALRCDPISGHVSLFWYQQALGQGPEFLTYFQNEAQLDKSGLPSDRFFAERPEGSVSTLKIQRTQQEDSAVYLCASSLGNRGRGETQYFGPGTRLLVL.

This chain connects TRBV18 to TRBJ2-1; weak D call: TRBD2 (5 bases). CDR1 is KGHSH, CDR2 LQKENI, per germline. The CDR3 runs 17 residues. Trimming stripped 6 bases from V and 0 bases from J, with 18 bases between. This CDR3 is CASSPIGGYGSYNEQFF. DNA for the CDR3: TGTGCCAGCTCGCCCATCGGCGGGTACGGCTCCTACAATGAGCAGTTCTTC.

The chain couples TRBV18 to TRBJ1-2; TRBD1 aligns across 9 bases. V trimming: 8 bases; J trimming: 8 bases; junction bases outside the gene matches: 15. There are 15 residues in the CDR3. Per germline, CDR1 KGHSH and CDR2 LQKENI. The CDR3 coding sequence is TGTGCCAGCGTCCGGGACAGGGTCGCGGTCGGAGGCTACACCTTC. Amino acids: CASVRDRVAVGGYTF.